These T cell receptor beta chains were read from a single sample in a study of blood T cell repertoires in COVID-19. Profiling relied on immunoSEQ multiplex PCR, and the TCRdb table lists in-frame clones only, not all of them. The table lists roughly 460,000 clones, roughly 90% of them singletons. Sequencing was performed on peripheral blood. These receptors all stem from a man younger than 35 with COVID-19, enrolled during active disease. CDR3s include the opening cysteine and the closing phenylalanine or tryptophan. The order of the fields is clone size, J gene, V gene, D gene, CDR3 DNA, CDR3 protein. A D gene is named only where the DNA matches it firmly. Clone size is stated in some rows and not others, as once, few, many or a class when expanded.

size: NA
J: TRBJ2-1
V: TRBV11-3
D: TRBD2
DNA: TGTGCCAGCAGCTTAATTAGCGGGAATTCGCAGTTCTTC
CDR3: CASSLISGNSQFF

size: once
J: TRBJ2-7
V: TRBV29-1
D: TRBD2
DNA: TGCAGCGTTGAAGATAGGCGGGAGGGCTCCGAGCAGTACTTC
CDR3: CSVEDRREGSEQYF

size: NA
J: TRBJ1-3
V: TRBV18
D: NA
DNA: TGTGCCAGCTCAGTACAGTCCCCCTCTGGAAACACCATATATTTT
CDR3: CASSVQSPSGNTIYF

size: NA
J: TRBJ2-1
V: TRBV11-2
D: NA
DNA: TGTGCCAGCAGCGCTGAACAGGGAGTCTACAATGAGCAGTTCTTC
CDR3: CASSAEQGVYNEQFF

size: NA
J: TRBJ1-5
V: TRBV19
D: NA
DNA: TGTGCCAGTAGTATAAACTCCTATAGCAATCAGCCCCAGCATTTT
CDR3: CASSINSYSNQPQHF

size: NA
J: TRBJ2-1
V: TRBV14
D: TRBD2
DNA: TGTGCCAGCAGCCCCCTTAGCGGGAGCCGGGACAATGAGCAGTTCTTC
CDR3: CASSPLSGSRDNEQFF

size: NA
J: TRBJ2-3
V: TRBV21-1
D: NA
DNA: NA
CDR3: CASSNPHRLAGVGAGTDTQYF

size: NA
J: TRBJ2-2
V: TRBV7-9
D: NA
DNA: TGTGCCAGCGGTCAGGGTATTTCCGGGGAGCTGTTTTTT
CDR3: CASGQGISGELFF

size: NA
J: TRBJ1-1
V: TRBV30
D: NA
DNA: TGTGCCTGGAGTGTACGTCGGGACACTGAAGCTTTCTTT
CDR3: CAWSVRRDTEAFF

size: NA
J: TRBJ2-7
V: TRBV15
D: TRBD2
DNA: TGTGCCACCAGCAGACTAGCGGGAGTTGGTGAGCAGTACTTC
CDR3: CATSRLAGVGEQYF

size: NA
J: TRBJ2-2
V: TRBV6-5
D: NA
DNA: TGTGCCAGCAGGTCTTTCGGGGAGCTGTTTTTT
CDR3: CASRSFGELFF

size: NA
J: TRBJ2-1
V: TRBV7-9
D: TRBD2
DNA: TGTGCCAGCAGCTTAATTAGCGGGAGGAAGTACAATGAGCAGTTCTTC
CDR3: CASSLISGRKYNEQFF

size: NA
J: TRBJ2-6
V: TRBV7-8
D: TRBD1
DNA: TGTGCCAGCAGCAGAATACAGGGGGATGGGGCCAACGTCCTGACTTTC
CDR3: CASSRIQGDGANVLTF

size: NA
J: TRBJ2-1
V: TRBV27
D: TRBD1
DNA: TGTGCCAGCAGCTTAAATCGGGACAGGGGCTTGAATGAGCAGTTCTTC
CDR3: CASSLNRDRGLNEQFF

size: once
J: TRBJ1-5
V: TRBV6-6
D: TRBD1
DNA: TGTGCCAGCAGTTCTCGGGACAGCCATAGCAATCAGCCCCAGCATTTT
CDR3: CASSSRDSHSNQPQHF